These T cell receptor beta chains were read from a single sample in a study of siplizumab effects on memory and regulatory T cells. Only in-frame clones appear in the TCRdb table, and some are missing; sequencing was by immunoSEQ multiplex PCR. The sample has 100,000 or so clones; more than 85% are singletons. Input material: CD4+ T cells sorted from blood. These receptors were obtained from a human donor in good health. CDR3s include the opening cysteine and the closing phenylalanine or tryptophan. The D gene is left open where the match is weak. The size field is filled for only some rows; it gives once, few, many or a size class.

CDR3 DNA	CDR3 protein	V gene	J gene	D gene	clone size
TGTGCCAGCAGCTTAGAGCAGGGGGAGCAGTACTTC	CASSLEQGEQYF	TRBV7-9	TRBJ2-7	NA	NA
TGTGCCAGCTCGCTCGGGACAGCGAACACTGAAGCTTTCTTT	CASSLGTANTEAFF	TRBV18	TRBJ1-1	TRBD1	once
TGTGCCAGCAGCCAAGATATCGGCAGGTTTGAAAAACTGTTTTTT	CASSQDIGRFEKLFF	TRBV14	TRBJ1-4	NA	NA
TGTGCCAGTAGTATGTCAGCGGGCAGGAGCTCCTACGAGCAGTACTTC	CASSMSAGRSSYEQYF	TRBV19	TRBJ2-7	NA	once
TGTGCCATCAGTGAGTCCGGGCGGGGGTCCTACAATGAGCAGTTCTTC	CAISESGRGSYNEQFF	TRBV10-3	TRBJ2-1	TRBD2	once
TGTGCCAGCCACCTTATACTGGGATATGGCTACACCTTC	CASHLILGYGYTF	TRBV25-1	TRBJ1-2	NA	NA
TGTGCCAGCCTTCACCTTAGCGGGCACGGCGAGCAGTACTTC	CASLHLSGHGEQYF	TRBV6-1	TRBJ2-7	TRBD2	NA
TGTGCCACCAGCAGAGATGCGACGGGGACTGAAGCTTTCTTT	CATSRDATGTEAFF	TRBV15	TRBJ1-1	NA	NA
TGCAGCGCTGTACACCCCCGGGACACCTCTTCAGACTATGGCTACACCTTC	CSAVHPRDTSSDYGYTF	TRBV29-1	TRBJ1-2	NA	NA
TGTGCCAGCAGTTACAATGACGCGGACCCCTATGGCTACACCTTC	CASSYNDADPYGYTF	TRBV6-5	TRBJ1-2	NA	NA
TGTGCCAGCAGTTTATCGCGGGGGCTGAACGGCTACACCTTC	CASSLSRGLNGYTF	TRBV27	TRBJ1-2	NA	NA
TGTGCCAGCAGTTACCAGGAGGGGTACGAGCAGTACTTC	CASSYQEGYEQYF	TRBV6-5	TRBJ2-7	NA	NA
TGTGCCAGCAGCTCCGGGACAGCAGGTGCAACTAATGAAAAACTGTTTTTT	CASSSGTAGATNEKLFF	TRBV5-6	TRBJ1-4	TRBD1	NA
TGTGCCATCAACGCCCAGGGGGGCACCGGGGAGCTGTTTTTT	CAINAQGGTGELFF	TRBV10-3	TRBJ2-2	NA	NA
TGTGCCAGCAGCTATACGACTAGCGGGATATACAATGAGCAGTTCTTC	CASSYTTSGIYNEQFF	TRBV9	TRBJ2-1	TRBD2	NA
TGTGCCAGTAGTATTAAGGGACAGGGCGGGATTCAGTACTTC	CASSIKGQGGIQYF	TRBV19	TRBJ2-4	TRBD1	NA
TGTGCCAGCTCACCAAACGGGGGGGCCACAGATACGCAGTATTTT	CASSPNGGATDTQYF	TRBV18	TRBJ2-3	TRBD2	NA
TGTGCCAGTAAAGAAACAGGGGCTGGCGGCTACACCTTC	CASKETGAGGYTF	TRBV19	TRBJ1-2	TRBD1	NA
TGTGCCATCAGTAGACAGGGAGGCTACAATGAGCAGTTCTTC	CAISRQGGYNEQFF	TRBV10-3	TRBJ2-1	NA	NA
TGTGCCAGCAGTTGGACAGGGGGCATCCGGGGAGCTGTTTTT	CASSWTGGIRGAVF	TRBV6-1	TRBJ2-2	TRBD1	NA
TGCGCCAGCAGCCAAGGGTCATGGGAGAACTATGGCTACACCTTC	CASSQGSWENYGYTF	TRBV4-3	TRBJ1-2	NA	NA
TGTGCCATCAGTGAGGCCCAGGGTGCAACTAATGAAAAACTGTTTTTT	CAISEAQGATNEKLFF	TRBV10-3	TRBJ1-4	NA	NA
TGCGCCAGCAGCCAAGACGGGGGGACCCATCAGCCCCAGCATTTT	CASSQDGGTHQPQHF	TRBV4-1	TRBJ1-5	NA	NA
TGTGCCAGCAGCGATTATGAGGGACCCAACTATGGCTACACCTTC	CASSDYEGPNYGYTF	TRBV5-4	TRBJ1-2	NA	NA
TGTGCCAGCGTCGGAAATTCACCCCTCCACTTT	CASVGNSPLHF	TRBV6-5	TRBJ1-6	NA	NA
TGTGCCAGCAGTTTCACAGGGATAGGAAGATATAGCAATCAGCCCCAGCATTTT	CASSFTGIGRYSNQPQHF	TRBV28	TRBJ1-5	NA	NA
TGCGCCAGCAGTCAGATTCGACAGCAAGGAAACACTGAAGCTTTCTTT	CASSQIRQQGNTEAFF	TRBV23-1	TRBJ1-1	NA	NA
TGTGCCAGCAGCGTAGTAAGGGGGCCGACGAGTACAGATACGCAGTATTTT	CASSVVRGPTSTDTQYF	TRBV9	TRBJ2-3	TRBD1	once
TGTGCCAGTAGTGCCTCAGCGGGGGGGCGAACCGGGGAGCTGTTTTTT	CASSASAGGRTGELFF	TRBV19	TRBJ2-2	TRBD2	NA
TGTGCTAGTGGTTTGGTACAGGGATATCTAGCCAAAAACATTCAGTACTTC	CASGLVQGYLAKNIQYF	TRBV12-5	TRBJ2-4	NA	NA
TGTGCCTGGGGCTCCGGGGCCTATGGCTACACCTTC	CAWGSGAYGYTF	TRBV30	TRBJ1-2	NA	NA
TGTGCCAGCAGCCTAATGGACAGGGGGCTTGAGCAGTACTTC	CASSLMDRGLEQYF	TRBV6-6	TRBJ2-7	TRBD1	NA
TGTGCCAGCAGCCTGGGACAGGTTTCAGATACGCAGTATTTT	CASSLGQVSDTQYF	TRBV7-2	TRBJ2-3	TRBD1	once
TGTGCCTGGAGTGACAGGGACTATGGCTACACCTTC	CAWSDRDYGYTF	TRBV30	TRBJ1-2	NA	NA
TGTGCCAGCAGTCCCCGGGGGAGCCCTAACTATGGCTACACCTTC	CASSPRGSPNYGYTF	TRBV28	TRBJ1-2	NA	NA
TGTGCCAGTACCACGGCGGCAGGGGAGCCAGATACGCAGTATTTT	CASTTAAGEPDTQYF	TRBV19	TRBJ2-3	NA	NA
TGCGCCAGCAGCTTGCTAGCGGTTTCCCAAGAGACCCAGTACTTC	CASSLLAVSQETQYF	TRBV5-1	TRBJ2-5	TRBD2	NA